This TCR beta chain was sequenced for a study of T-cell memory formation after mild COVID-19. Overall study results and limits: Among CD4+ contracting clones, most were CM and EM, and CD8+ ones EMRA.

This clonotype was recorded many times. Its antigen is not known. One entry per CDR3 protein, called by TCRdb with MiXCR from the 5' RACE reads. The sample carries more than 300,000 distinct CDR3 sequences, approximately 14% recorded once. The V gene end was trimmed by 7 bases and the J gene end by 5 bases; junction bases not matched to a gene: 7. The CDR3 runs to 14 residues. Germline V lookup: CDR1 SGHRS, CDR2 YFSETQ. V is TRBV5-1 and J is TRBJ2-5; 11 nucleotides line up with TRBD2. The receptor was isolated from a man aged 18 to 29 who had mild COVID-19 (a few samples of this study predate the infection). Cell type and time point are not known. The sequencing sample was made of PBMCs or a T cell subset sorted from them (not recorded which). The CDR3 bases are TGCGCCAGCGGCGGACTAGCGGGTACCGAGACCCAGTACTTC. Translation: CASGGLAGTETQYF.